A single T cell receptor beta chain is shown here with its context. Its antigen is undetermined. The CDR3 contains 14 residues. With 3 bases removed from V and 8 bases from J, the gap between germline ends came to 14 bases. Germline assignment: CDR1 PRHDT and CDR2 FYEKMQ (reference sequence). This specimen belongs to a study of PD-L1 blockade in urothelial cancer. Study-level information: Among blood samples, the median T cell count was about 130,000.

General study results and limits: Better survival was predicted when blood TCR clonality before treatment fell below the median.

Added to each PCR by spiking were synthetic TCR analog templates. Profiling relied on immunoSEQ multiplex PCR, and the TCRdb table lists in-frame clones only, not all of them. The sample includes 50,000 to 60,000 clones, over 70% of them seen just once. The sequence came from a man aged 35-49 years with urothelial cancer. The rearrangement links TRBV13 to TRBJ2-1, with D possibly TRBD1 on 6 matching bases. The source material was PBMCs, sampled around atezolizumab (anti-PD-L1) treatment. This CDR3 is CASSFTGTHHEQFF. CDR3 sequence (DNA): TGTGCCAGCAGCTTCACCGGGACACATCATGAGCAGTTCTTC.